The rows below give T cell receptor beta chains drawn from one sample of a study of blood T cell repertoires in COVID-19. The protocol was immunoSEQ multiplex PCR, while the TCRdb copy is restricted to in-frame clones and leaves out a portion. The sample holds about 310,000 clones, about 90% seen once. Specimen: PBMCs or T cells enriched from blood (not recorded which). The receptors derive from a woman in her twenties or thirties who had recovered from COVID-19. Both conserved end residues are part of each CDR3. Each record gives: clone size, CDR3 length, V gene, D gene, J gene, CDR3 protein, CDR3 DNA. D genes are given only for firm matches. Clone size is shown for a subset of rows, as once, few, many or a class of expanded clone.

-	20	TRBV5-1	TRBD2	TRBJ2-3	CASSVMLSAGRLSSTDTQYF	TGCGCCAGCAGCGTGATGTTATCAGCGGGACGTCTTTCTAGCACAGATACGCAGTATTTT
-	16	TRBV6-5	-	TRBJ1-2	CASSYFGGRANYGYTF	TGTGCCAGCAGTTATTTTGGGGGGAGGGCTAACTATGGCTACACCTTC
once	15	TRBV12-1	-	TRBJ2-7	CASSFIGTETYEQYF	TGTGCCAGCAGCTTTATCGGGACAGAGACCTACGAGCAGTACTTC
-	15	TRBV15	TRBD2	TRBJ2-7	CATSRATSGSYEQYF	TGTGCCACCAGCAGAGCCACGAGCGGGAGCTACGAGCAGTACTTC
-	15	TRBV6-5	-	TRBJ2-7	CASSYAGVASYEQYF	TGTGCCAGCAGTTACGCCGGGGTGGCATCCTACGAGCAGTACTTC
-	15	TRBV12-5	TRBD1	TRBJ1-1	CASGLGQGAFAEAFF	TGTGCTAGTGGTTTAGGACAGGGGGCGTTCGCTGAAGCTTTCTTT
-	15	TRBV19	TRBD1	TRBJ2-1	CASRRDSNTYNEQFF	TGTGCCAGTAGGAGGGACAGCAACACATACAATGAGCAGTTCTTC
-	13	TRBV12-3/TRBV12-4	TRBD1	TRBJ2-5	CASRLTGGKTQYF	TGTGCCAGCAGACTTACAGGGGGAAAGACCCAGTACTTC
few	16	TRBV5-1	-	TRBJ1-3	CASSGGGQSSGNTIYF	TGCGCCAGCAGCGGGGGAGGGCAGAGCTCTGGAAACACCATATATTTT
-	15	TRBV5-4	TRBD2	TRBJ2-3	CASSLAGAVTDTQYF	TGTGCCAGCAGCCTAGCGGGAGCGGTCACAGATACGCAGTATTTT
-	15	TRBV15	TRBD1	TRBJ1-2	CATSRDRRTGHGYTF	TGTGCCACCAGCAGAGATAGGCGGACAGGGCATGGCTACACCTTC
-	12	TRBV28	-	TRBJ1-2	CASRTQRYGYTF	TGTGCCAGCAGGACCCAGCGCTATGGCTACACCTTC
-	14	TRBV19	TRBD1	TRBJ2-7	CASSLTGSSYEQYF	TGTGCCAGTAGTCTGACAGGGAGCTCCTACGAGCAGTACTTC
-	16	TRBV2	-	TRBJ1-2	CASSEARGRTIYGYTF	TGTGCCAGCAGTGAAGCGCGCGGCCGAACGATCTATGGCTACACCTTC
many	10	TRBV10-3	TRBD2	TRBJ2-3	CAILAGTQYF	TGTGCCATCTTAGCGGGTACGCAGTATTTT
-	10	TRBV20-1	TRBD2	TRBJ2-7	CSARLAGQYF	TGCAGTGCTAGGCTAGCGGGGCAGTACTTC
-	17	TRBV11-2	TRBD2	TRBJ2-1	CASRQRPGTSGSNEQFF	TGTGCCAGCAGACAACGACCGGGGACTAGCGGGAGCAATGAGCAGTTCTTC
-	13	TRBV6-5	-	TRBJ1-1	CASSYGRDTEAFF	TGTGCCAGCAGTTATGGGAGGGACACTGAAGCTTTCTTT
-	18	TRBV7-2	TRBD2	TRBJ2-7	CASSLVGLAGTGVDEQYF	TGTGCCAGCAGCCTAGTCGGACTAGCGGGTACAGGGGTAGACGAGCAGTACTTC
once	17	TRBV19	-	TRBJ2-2	CASSVGTSPGETGELFF	TGTGCCAGTAGCGTGGGGACCTCACCGGGGGAAACCGGGGAGCTGTTTTTT
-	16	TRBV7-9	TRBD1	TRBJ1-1	CASSIRDRGYLTEAFF	TGTGCCAGCAGCATCCGGGACAGGGGGTATCTAACTGAAGCTTTCTTT
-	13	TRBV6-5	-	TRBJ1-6	CASSSGVNSPLHF	TGTGCCAGCAGTTCAGGTGTGAATTCACCCCTCCACTTT
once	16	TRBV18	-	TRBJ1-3	CASSPPFLLSGNTIYF	TGTGCCAGCTCACCCCCCTTTCTACTCTCTGGAAACACCATATATTTT
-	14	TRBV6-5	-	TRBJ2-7	CASRTDRTPYEQYF	TGTGCCAGCAGAACGGACAGAACCCCCTACGAGCAGTACTTC
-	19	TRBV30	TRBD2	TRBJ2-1	CAWSRSVGSGLKIYNEQFF	TGTGCCTGGAGTCGCTCGGTAGGGTCGGGACTAAAAATATACAATGAGCAGTTCTTC
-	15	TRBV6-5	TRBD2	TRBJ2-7	CASRSSGSSSYEQYF	TGTGCCAGCAGATCTAGCGGCTCCAGCTCCTACGAGCAGTACTTC
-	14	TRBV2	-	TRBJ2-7	CASSEQFDSYEQYF	TGTGCCAGCAGTGAACAGTTCGACTCCTACGAGCAGTACTTC
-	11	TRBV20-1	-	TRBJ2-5	CSARGEETQYF	TGCAGTGCTAGAGGCGAAGAGACCCAGTACTTC
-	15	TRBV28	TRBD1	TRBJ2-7	CASSTTGGPPYEQYF	TGTGCCAGCAGCACGACAGGGGGGCCTCCCTACGAGCAGTACTTC
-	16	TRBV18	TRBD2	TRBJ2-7	CASSPNGRPEGYEQYF	TGTGCCAGCTCACCAAACGGGAGGCCAGAAGGATACGAGCAGTACTTC